The present entry profiles one T cell receptor beta chain with its context. What it recognizes is unknown. The entry originates in a study of cytomegalovirus exposure and HLA in healthy donors. Findings and caveats of the study: Within the data, a cluster of highly shared sequence variants was likely a sequencing artifact.

Germline CDR1 SNHLY, CDR2 FYNNEI. The CDR3 contains 11 residues. V lost 6 bases to trimming and J lost 7 bases, with 10 bases between them. In the PCR, 60 Vbeta and 13 Jbeta primers were used. Produced via immunoSEQ multiplex PCR; TCRdb's table is partial and in-frame only. The table lists about 100,000 clones, roughly four fifths of them singletons, with about 2% in the top ten. The chain has TRBV2 and TRBJ2-7, with a weak D call TRBD2 (5 bases). This clonotype was sampled from a young man in good health and CMV-seronegative. Sequenced input: PBMCs. CDR3 sequence (DNA): TGTGCCAGCAGGGGGAGAGGGGAGCAGTACTTC. This translates into CASRGRGEQYF.